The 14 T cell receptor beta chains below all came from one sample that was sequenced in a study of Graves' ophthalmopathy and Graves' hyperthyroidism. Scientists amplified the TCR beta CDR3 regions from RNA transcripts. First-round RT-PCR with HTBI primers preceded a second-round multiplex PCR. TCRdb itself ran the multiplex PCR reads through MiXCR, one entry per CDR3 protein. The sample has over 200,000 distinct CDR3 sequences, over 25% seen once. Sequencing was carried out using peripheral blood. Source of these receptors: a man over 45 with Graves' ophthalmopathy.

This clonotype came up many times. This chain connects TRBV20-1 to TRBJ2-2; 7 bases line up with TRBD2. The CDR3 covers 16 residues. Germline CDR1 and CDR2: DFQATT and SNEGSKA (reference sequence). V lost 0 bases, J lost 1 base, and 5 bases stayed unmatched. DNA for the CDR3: TGCAGTGCTAGAGATCCGGGCGGGAGGAACACCGGGGAGCTGTTTTTT. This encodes CSARDPGGRNTGELFF.

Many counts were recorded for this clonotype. In DNA, the CDR3 is TGTGCCAGTAGTATAGAGGACCTTGGACAGGGGGTGTACGAGCAGTACTTC. Encoded protein: CASSIEDLGQGVYEQYF. The chain uses TRBV19 and TRBJ2-7, with TRBD1 matching 10 bases. The J segment lost 4 bases and the V segment lost 0 bases, leaving 9 bases of the junction unmatched. The CDR3 sequence is 17 residues long. Germline V gene lookup returns CDR1 LNHDA and CDR2 SQIVND (reference sequence).

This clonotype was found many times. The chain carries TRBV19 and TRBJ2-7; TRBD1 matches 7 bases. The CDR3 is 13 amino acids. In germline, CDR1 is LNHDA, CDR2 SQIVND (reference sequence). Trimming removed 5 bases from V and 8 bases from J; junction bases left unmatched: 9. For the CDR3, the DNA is TGTGCCAGTAGTCCGGGACAGAACTCCAAGCAGTACTTC. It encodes CASSPGQNSKQYF.

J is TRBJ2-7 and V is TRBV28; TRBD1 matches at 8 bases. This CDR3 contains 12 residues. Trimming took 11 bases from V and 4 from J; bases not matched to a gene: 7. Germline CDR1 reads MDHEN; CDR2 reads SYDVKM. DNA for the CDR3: TGTGCCTCCGGGACAGGTGGTTACGAGCAGTACTTC. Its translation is CASGTGGYEQYF.

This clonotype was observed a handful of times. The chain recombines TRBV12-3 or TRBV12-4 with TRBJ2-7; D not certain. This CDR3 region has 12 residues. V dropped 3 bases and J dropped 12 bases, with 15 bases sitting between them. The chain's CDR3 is CASSLAGLPPYF. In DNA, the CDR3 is TGTGCCAGCAGTTTGGCTGGGCTCCCCCCGTACTTC.

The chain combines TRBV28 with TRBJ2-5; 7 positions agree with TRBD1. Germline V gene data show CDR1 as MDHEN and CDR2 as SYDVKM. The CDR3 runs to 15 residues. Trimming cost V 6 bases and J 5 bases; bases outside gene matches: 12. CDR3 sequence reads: CASSFGQASRETQYF. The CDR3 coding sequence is TGTGCCAGCAGCTTCGGACAGGCGTCCCGGGAGACCCAGTACTTC.

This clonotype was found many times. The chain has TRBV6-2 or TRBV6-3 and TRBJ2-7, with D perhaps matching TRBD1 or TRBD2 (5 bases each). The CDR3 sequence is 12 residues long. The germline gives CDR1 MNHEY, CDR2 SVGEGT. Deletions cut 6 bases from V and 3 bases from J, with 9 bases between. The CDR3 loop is CASRGTVYEQYF. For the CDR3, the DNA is TGTGCCAGCAGGGGGACCGTCTACGAGCAGTACTTC.

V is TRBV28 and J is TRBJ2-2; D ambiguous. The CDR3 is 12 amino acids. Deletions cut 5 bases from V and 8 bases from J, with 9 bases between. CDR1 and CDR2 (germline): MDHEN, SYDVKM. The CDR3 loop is CASSPQSGELFF. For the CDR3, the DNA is TGTGCCAGCAGTCCCCAATCGGGGGAGCTGTTTTTT.

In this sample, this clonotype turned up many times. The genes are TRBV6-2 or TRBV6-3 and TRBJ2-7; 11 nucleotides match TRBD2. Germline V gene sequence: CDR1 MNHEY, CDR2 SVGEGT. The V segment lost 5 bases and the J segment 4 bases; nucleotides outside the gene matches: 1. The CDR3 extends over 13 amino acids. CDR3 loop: CASSRLAGYEQYF. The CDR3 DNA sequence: TGTGCCAGCAGTCGACTAGCGGGGTACGAGCAGTACTTC.

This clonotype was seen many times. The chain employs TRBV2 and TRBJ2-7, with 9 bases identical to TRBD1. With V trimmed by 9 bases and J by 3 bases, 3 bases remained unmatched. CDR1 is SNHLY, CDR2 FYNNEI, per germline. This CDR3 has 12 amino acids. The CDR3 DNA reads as TGTGCCAGTGGGGACAGGGTCTACGAGCAGTACTTC. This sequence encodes CASGDRVYEQYF.

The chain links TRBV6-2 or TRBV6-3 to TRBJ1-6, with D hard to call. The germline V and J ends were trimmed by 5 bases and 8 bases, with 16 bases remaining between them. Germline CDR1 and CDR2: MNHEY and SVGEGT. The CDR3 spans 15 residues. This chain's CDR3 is CASSPPRGWDSPLHF. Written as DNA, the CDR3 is TGTGCCAGCAGTCCACCGAGAGGGTGGGATTCACCCCTCCACTTT.

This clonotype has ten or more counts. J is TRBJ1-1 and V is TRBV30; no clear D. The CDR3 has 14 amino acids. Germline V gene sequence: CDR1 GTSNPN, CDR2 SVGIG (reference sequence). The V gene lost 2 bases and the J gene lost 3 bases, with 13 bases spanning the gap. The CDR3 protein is CAWSRTITDTEAFF. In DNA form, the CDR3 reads TGTGCCTGGAGTAGAACTATTACGGACACTGAAGCTTTCTTT.

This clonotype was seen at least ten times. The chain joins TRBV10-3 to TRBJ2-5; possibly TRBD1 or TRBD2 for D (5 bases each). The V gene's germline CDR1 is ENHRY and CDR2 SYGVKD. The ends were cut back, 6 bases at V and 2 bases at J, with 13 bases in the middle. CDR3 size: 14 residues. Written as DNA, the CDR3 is TGTGCCATCAGCCCCGGGACGAGACAAGAGACCCAGTACTTC. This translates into CAISPGTRQETQYF.

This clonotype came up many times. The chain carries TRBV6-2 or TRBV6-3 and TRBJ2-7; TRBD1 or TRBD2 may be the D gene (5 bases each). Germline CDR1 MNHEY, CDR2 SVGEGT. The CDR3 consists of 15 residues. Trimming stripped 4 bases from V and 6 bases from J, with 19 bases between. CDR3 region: CASSSSGTFPPEQYF. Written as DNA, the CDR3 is TGTGCCAGCAGTTCTTCTGGGACCTTCCCACCCGAGCAGTACTTC.